The rows below give T cell receptor beta chains drawn from one sample of a study of blood T cell repertoires in COVID-19. Some clones are missing from TCRdb's copy, which holds only in-frame ones; the method was immunoSEQ multiplex PCR. The sample shows around 50,000 clones, 70% to 85% of them seen only once. The specimen sequenced was peripheral blood. These receptors were obtained from a man of 80 years or more with COVID-19, enrolled during active disease. CDR3s include the opening cysteine and the closing phenylalanine or tryptophan. D genes are given only for firm matches. Some rows mark clone size as missing; the rest say once, few, many or name a class of expanded clone.

d_call j_call clone_size v_call cdr3_nt cdr3_aa
TRBD2 TRBJ2-3 NA TRBV10-2 TGCGCCAGCAGTGACCCCGGACTAGCGCGCCTCTGGCCAGATACGCAGTATTTT CASSDPGLARLWPDTQYF
TRBD2 TRBJ2-5 NA TRBV10-3 TGTGCCATCAGGGGGACTAGCGGAGAAGAGACCCAGTACTTC CAIRGTSGEETQYF
NA TRBJ1-2 NA TRBV21-1 TGTGCCAGCACCATTCGGGACAGGGGGCGCAATGGCTACACCTTC CASTIRDRGRNGYTF
TRBD1 TRBJ2-7 NA TRBV9 TGTGCCAGCAGCGTAGGGGCCGGACAGGGTGACTACGAGCAGTACTTC CASSVGAGQGDYEQYF
NA TRBJ2-5 NA TRBV7-2 TGTGCCAGCAGCTTAAGCAGGGCCCAAGAGACCCAGTACTTC CASSLSRAQETQYF
TRBD1 TRBJ2-2 NA TRBV10-3 TGTGCCATCAGACAGGGGACCAACACCGGGGAGCTGTTTTTT CAIRQGTNTGELFF
TRBD1 TRBJ1-4 few TRBV19 TGTGCCAGTAGACCATCGGGACAGGGGGATGAAAAACTGTTTTTT CASRPSGQGDEKLFF
TRBD2 TRBJ2-1 NA TRBV12-3/TRBV12-4 TGTGCCAGCAGCGGGGGGGCTTACAATGAGCAGTTCTTC CASSGGAYNEQFF
NA TRBJ1-6 few TRBV14 TGTGCCAGCAGCCACGGACTCCTCAATTCACCCCTCCACTTT CASSHGLLNSPLHF
NA TRBJ1-1 NA TRBV7-3 TGTGCCAGCAGCCTGATAGGGGGGGCTGAAGCTTTCTTT CASSLIGGAEAFF
TRBD2 TRBJ2-1 few TRBV2 TGTGCCAGCAGCACCGCTAGCGGGGGGTACAATGAGCAGTTCTTC CASSTASGGYNEQFF
TRBD1 TRBJ1-5 NA TRBV5-1 TGCGCCAGCAGCACCGGACAGGGCGATCAGCCCCAGCATTTT CASSTGQGDQPQHF
TRBD2 TRBJ2-3 NA TRBV7-3 TGTGCCAGCAGCTTAATTGGGCTAGCGGGGGCTAGCACAGATACGCAGTATTTT CASSLIGLAGASTDTQYF
NA TRBJ2-7 NA TRBV5-1 TGCGCCAGCGCCCAGAACCCGGCTAGCCTATCCTACGAGCAGTACTTC CASAQNPASLSYEQYF
TRBD1 TRBJ2-1 NA TRBV7-6 TGTGCCAGCAGCGCCAGAGGGACAGAGTTTTTTTACAATGAGCAGTTCTTC CASSARGTEFFYNEQFF
NA TRBJ1-5 NA TRBV4-3 TGCGCCAGCAGCCAAGCTTCTCATCAGCCCCAGCATTTT CASSQASHQPQHF
NA TRBJ1-2 NA TRBV7-9 TGTGCCAGCAGCCACCCGACAGGAGACTATGGCTACACCTTC CASSHPTGDYGYTF
NA TRBJ2-3 NA TRBV28 TGTGCCAGCAGTTCAGGGTCAGATACGCAGTATTTT CASSSGSDTQYF
NA TRBJ1-5 NA TRBV7-2 TGTGCCAGCGGATTGCGGGGGCAGCCCCAGCATTTT CASGLRGQPQHF
TRBD1 TRBJ2-1 NA TRBV24-1 TGTGCCACCAGTGGTGCCGGGACAGGGGATAATGAGCAGTTCTTC CATSGAGTGDNEQFF
NA TRBJ1-2 few TRBV2 TGTGCCAGCAGTGAAGCGCGGACAGTAGGCTATGGCTACACCTTC CASSEARTVGYGYTF
TRBD1 TRBJ1-5 NA TRBV27 TGTGCCAGCAGCAACGGGACAGTCGGGGAGGATCAGCCCCAGCATTTT CASSNGTVGEDQPQHF
NA TRBJ2-1 NA TRBV6-5 TGTGCCAGCACTCTAGGGGCTCGAACGAACAATGAGCAGTTCTTC CASTLGARTNNEQFF
NA TRBJ1-1 NA TRBV15 TGTGCCACGACAACAGCCATGAACACTGAAGCTTTCTTT CATTTAMNTEAFF
TRBD1 TRBJ1-4 NA TRBV28 TGTGCCAGCAGCTCAACCGGGACAGGGAATGAAAAACTGTTTTTT CASSSTGTGNEKLFF
TRBD2 TRBJ2-3 NA TRBV4-2 TGTGCCAGCAGCCAAGACGGCGGGGGGGGCACAGATACGCAGTATTTT CASSQDGGGGTDTQYF
NA TRBJ1-5 NA TRBV11-2 TGTGCCAGCAGCCTGCAGGCCGGGGGAGGAAATCAGCCCCAGCATTTT CASSLQAGGGNQPQHF
NA TRBJ2-2 NA TRBV5-1 TGCGCCAGCAGCTTGGCCAGGAACACCGGGGAGCTGTTTTTT CASSLARNTGELFF
NA TRBJ1-2 NA TRBV5-4 TGTGCCAGCAGCCCGGGGGGTCGGGGGCTCTATGGCTACACCTTC CASSPGGRGLYGYTF
NA TRBJ1-5 NA TRBV27 TGTGCCAGCAGTTTCAGGGTAGCCCAGCCCCAGCATTTT CASSFRVAQPQHF
TRBD1 TRBJ1-1 NA TRBV14 TGTGCCAGCAGCCAAAACCGGGACAGCCGGGCTTTCTTT CASSQNRDSRAFF